This T cell receptor beta chain was documented in a study of shared clonotypes between healthy human individuals. The CDR3 is made up of 15 amino acids. The V end lost 3 bases, the J end lost 4 bases, and 12 bases lay between the germline ends. Germline CDR1 reads SGHDN; CDR2 reads FVKESK. Data came from immunoSEQ multiplex PCR; TCRdb stores just in-frame clones and leaves some out. Counted here are about 2.4 million clones, approximately 90% occurring once; the ten biggest clones make up over 0.12%. Overall study results and limits: Estimated clonotype richness was generally higher in naive than memory subsets.

Notes on this clone: Antigen specificity is unknown.

The chain joins TRBV14 to TRBJ2-2; D is uncertain. This clonotype originated in a man younger than 35 in good health. The specimen was naive CD4+ T cells sorted from blood. Subset denoted: CD45RA+ positively selected. The CDR3 reads CASSQSFMPTGELFF. CDR3 bases: TGTGCCAGCAGCCAGTCCTTCATGCCCACCGGGGAGCTGTTTTTT.